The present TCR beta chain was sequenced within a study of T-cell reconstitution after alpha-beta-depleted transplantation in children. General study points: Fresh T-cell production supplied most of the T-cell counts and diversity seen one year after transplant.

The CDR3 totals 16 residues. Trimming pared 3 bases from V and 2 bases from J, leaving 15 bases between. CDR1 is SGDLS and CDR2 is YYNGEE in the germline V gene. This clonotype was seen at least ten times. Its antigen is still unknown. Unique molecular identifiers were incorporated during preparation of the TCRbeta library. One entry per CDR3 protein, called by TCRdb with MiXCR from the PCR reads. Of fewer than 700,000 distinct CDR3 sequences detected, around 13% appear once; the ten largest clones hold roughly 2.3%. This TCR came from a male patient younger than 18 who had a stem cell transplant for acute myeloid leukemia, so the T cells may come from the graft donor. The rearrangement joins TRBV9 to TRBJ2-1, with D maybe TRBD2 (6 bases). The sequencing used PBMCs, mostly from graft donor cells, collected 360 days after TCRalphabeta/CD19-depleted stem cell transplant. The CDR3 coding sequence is TGTGCCAGCAGCGCCCCCCATACTAGCCCCTACAATGAGCAGTTCTTC. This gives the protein CASSAPHTSPYNEQFF.